Sequencing of this T cell receptor beta chain was carried out in a study of blood T cells in healthy people across ages. Study-level findings and limits: Comparison with aged donors showed that long-lived donors had more naive CD4+ cells and higher diversity.

Germline V gene data show CDR1 as SGHVS and CDR2 as FQNEAQ. CDR3 length: 18 amino acids. V was pared by 3 bases and J by 9 bases, with 17 bases of the junction left unmatched. It was with a sample-barcoded 5' primer and a J-beta primer mix that a second PCR of roughly 6 to 11 cycles was run. TCRdb recomputed calls from the 5' RACE reads with MiXCR, one row per CDR3 protein. The table includes fewer than 650,000 distinct CDR3 sequences, over 25% detected once. A word on this clonotype: Its antigen is not known.

The total RNA that was extracted per sample amounted to at least 5.5 micrograms. The same data also contributed to another study, on T cells of mothers and their children. From that paper: A handful of children, together with their three healthy Caucasian mothers, made up the donors. It was related mother-child pairs that showed slightly higher overlap than unrelated pairs, without reaching significance.

The source of this sequence is a boy younger than 10 in good health. The specimen sequenced was blood. The chain combines TRBV7-8 with TRBJ2-4; TRBD2 matches at 10 bases. DNA of the CDR3: TGTGCCAGCAGCTTTCGTTGGCTAGCGGGGGCCCGAGGTGGCATTCAGTACTTC. Amino acid sequence: CASSFRWLAGARGGIQYF.